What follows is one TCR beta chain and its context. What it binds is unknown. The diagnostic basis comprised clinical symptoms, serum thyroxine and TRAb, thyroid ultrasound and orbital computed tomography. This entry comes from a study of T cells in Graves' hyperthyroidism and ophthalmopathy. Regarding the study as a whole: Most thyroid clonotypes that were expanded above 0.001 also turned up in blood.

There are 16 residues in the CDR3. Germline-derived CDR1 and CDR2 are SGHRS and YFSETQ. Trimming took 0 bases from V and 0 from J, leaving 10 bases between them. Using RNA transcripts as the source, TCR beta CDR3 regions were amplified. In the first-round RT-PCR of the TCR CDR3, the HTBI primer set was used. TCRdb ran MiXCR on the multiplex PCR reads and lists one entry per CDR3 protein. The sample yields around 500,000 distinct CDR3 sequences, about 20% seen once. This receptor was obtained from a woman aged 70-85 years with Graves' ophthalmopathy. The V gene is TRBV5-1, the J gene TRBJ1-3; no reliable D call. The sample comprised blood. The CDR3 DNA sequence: TGCGCCAGCAGCTTGGGGCACTCTTTCTCTGGAAACACCATATATTTT. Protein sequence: CASSLGHSFSGNTIYF.